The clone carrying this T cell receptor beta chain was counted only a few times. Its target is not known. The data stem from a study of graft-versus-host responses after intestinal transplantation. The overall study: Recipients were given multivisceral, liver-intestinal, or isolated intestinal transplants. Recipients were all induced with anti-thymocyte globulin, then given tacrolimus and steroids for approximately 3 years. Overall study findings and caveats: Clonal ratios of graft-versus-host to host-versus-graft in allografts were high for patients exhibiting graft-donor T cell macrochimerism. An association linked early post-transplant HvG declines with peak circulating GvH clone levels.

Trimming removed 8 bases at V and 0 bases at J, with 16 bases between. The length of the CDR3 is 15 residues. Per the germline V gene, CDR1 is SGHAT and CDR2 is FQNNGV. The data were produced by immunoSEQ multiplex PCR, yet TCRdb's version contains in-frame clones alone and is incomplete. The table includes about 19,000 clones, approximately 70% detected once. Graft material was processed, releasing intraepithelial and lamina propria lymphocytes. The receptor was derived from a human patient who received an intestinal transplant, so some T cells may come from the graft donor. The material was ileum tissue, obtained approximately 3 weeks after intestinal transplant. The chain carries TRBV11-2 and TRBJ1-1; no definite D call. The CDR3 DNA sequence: TGTGCCAGCCACCCAGGCCCGGGGATGAACACTGAAGCTTTCTTT. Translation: CASHPGPGMNTEAFF.